This TCR beta chain derives from a study of T cell responses to AZD1222 COVID-19 vaccine. Only in-frame clones appear in the TCRdb table, and some are missing; sequencing was by immunoSEQ multiplex PCR. The profile shows tens of thousands of clones, about 90% of them singletons. With 3 bases removed from V and 2 bases from J, the gap between germline ends came to 16 bases. The CDR3 is 16 residues long. Germline-derived CDR1 and CDR2 are MNHNS and SASEGT. The rearrangement links TRBV6-1 to TRBJ1-2; D not resolved. The sequencing here drew on peripheral blood, taken on day 0 of MenACWY control vaccination. The receptor was derived from an adult in good health. The CDR3 DNA reads TGTGCCAGCAGTGAGCGGTGGGCGGGTGCCAACTATGGCTACACCTTC. Translation: CASSERWAGANYGYTF.